Sequencing of this T cell receptor (beta chain) was carried out in a study of T cells in Graves' hyperthyroidism and ophthalmopathy. Points from the study as a whole: Ophthalmopathy onset followed model prediction by a median around 6.6 months.

In this sample, this clonotype turned up many times. Its matching antigen is unknown. Orbital computed tomography, thyroid ultrasound, serum thyroxine and TRAb, and clinical symptoms together informed the diagnoses. Using more than 7.5 ml of fresh peripheral blood, PBMCs were prepared. It was RNA transcripts that yielded the amplified TCR beta CDR3 regions. An initial round of RT-PCR targeting the TCR CDR3 relied on the HTBI primer set. TCRdb itself ran the multiplex PCR reads through MiXCR, one entry per CDR3 protein. The top ten clones hold roughly a sixth of a sample with 500,000 to 650,000 distinct CDR3 sequences, over 15% of them seen once. V was clipped by 1 base and J by 3 bases, with 9 bases between them. The CDR3 is 14 residues long.

The sample taken for sequencing was blood. The chain recombines TRBV12-3 or TRBV12-4 with TRBJ1-1; D not resolved. This clonotype was obtained from a woman aged 18-35 years with Graves' ophthalmopathy. DNA for the CDR3: TGTGCCAGCAGTTTAGTCGCAGGATACACTGAAGCTTTCTTT. Its protein is CASSLVAGYTEAFF.